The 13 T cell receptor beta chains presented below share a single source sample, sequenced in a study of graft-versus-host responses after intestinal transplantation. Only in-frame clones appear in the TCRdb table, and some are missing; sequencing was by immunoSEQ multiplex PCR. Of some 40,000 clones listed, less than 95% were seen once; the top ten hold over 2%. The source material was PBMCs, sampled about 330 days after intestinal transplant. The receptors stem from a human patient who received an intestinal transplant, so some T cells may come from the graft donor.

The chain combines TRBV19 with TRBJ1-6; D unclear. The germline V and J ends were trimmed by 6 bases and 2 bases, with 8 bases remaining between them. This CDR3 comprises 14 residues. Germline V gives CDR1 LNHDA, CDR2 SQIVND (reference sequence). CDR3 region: CASSPLTYNSPLHF. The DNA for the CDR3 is TGTGCCAGTAGCCCCTTAACCTATAATTCACCCCTCCACTTT.

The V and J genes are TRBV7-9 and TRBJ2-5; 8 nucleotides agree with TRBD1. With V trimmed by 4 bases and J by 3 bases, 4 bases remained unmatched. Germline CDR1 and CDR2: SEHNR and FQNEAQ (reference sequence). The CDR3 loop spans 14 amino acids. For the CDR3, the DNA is TGTGCCAGCAGCTCGGACAGGGTGGAAGAGACCCAGTACTTC. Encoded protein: CASSSDRVEETQYF. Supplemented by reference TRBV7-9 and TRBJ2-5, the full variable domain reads DTGVSQNPRHKITKRGQNVTFRCDPISEHNRLYWYRQTLGQGPEFLTYFQNEAQLEKSRLLSDRFSAERPKGSFSTLEIQRTEQGDSAMYLCASSSDRVEETQYFGPGTRLLVL.

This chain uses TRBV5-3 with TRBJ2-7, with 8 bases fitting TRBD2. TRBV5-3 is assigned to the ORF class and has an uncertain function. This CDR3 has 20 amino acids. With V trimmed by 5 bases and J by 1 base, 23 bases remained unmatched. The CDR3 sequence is CARSSDGEGPSGSSSYEQYF. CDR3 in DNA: TGTGCCAGAAGTTCCGACGGGGAAGGTCCTAGCGGGTCGTCTTCCTACGAGCAGTACTTC.

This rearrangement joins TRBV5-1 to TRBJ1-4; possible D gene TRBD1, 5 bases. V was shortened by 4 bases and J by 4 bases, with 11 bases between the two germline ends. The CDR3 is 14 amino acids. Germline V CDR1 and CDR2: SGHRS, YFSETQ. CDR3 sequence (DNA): TGCGCCAGCAGCACCGGGACTTATAATGAAAAACTGTTTTTT. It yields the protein CASSTGTYNEKLFF.

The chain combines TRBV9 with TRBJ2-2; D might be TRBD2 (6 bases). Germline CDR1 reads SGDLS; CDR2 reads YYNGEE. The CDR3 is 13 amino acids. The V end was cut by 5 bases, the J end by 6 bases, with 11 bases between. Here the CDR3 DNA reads TGTGCCAGCAGACCGACTAGGGCCGGGGAGCTGTTTTTT. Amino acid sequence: CASRPTRAGELFF.

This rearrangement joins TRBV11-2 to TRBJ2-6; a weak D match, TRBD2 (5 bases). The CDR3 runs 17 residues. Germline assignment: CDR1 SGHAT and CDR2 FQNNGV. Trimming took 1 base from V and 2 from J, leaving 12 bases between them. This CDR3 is CASSLGSLAAGANVLTF. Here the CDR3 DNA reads TGTGCCAGCAGCTTAGGAAGTCTAGCTGCTGGGGCCAACGTCCTGACTTTC.

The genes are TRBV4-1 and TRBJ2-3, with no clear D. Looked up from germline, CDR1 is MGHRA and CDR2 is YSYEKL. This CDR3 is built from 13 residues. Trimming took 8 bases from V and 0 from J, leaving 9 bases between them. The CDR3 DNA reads TGCGCCAGCCGACGGGCTAGCACAGATACGCAGTATTTT. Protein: CASRRASTDTQYF.

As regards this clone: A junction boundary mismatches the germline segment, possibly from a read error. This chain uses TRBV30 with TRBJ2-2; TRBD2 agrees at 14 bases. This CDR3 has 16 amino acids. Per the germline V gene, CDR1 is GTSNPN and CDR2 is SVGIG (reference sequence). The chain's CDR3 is CAWRGLAGDVHRGAVF. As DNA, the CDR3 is TGTGCCTGGAGGGGACTAGCGGGAGATGTGCACCGGGGAGCTGTTTTT.

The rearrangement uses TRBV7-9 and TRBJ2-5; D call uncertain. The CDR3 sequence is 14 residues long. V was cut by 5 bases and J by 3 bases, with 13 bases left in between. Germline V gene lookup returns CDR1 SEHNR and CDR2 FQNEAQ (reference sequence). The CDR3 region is CASSPDVLEETQYF. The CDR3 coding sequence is TGTGCCAGCAGCCCGGACGTGTTGGAAGAGACCCAGTACTTC.

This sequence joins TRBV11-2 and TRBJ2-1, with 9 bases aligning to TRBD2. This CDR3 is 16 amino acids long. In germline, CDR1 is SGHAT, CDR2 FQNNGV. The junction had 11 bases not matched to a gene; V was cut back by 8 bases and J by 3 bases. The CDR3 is CASGPPSGEYYNEQFF. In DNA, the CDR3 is TGTGCCAGCGGCCCCCCTAGCGGGGAGTACTACAATGAGCAGTTCTTC.

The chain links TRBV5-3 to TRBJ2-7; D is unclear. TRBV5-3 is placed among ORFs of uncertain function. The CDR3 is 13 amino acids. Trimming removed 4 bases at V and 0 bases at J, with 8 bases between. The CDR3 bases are TGTGCCAGAAGCCCCCCGGCCTCCTACGAGCAGTACTTC. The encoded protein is CARSPPASYEQYF.

The CDR3 nucleotides are TGTGCCACGAGCGGACGACTAGGACCTTCCTACGAGCAGTACTTC. Its translation: CATSGRLGPSYEQYF. The chain has TRBV2 and TRBJ2-7, with D perhaps matching TRBD2 (6 bases). Trimming took 10 bases from V and 1 from J, leaving 20 bases between them. The CDR3 totals 15 residues. Looked up from germline, CDR1 is SNHLY and CDR2 is FYNNEI.

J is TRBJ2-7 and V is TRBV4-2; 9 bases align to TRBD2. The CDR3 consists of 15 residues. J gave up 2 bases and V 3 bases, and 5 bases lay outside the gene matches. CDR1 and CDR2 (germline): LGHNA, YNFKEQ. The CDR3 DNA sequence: TGTGCCAGCAGCCAGACCCTAGCGGGAACCTACGAGCAGTACTTC. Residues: CASSQTLAGTYEQYF.